The clone carrying this T cell receptor (beta chain) was counted a few times. Its antigen is not known. CD25-based Treg depletion was applied to purified naive CD4+ T cells. General study points: The larger cohort examined one V-J beta rearrangement, not whole repertoires. Tumor memory CD4+ T cell TCR gene usage was found to cluster with blood and lymph node memory CD4+ cells and with lymph node naive CD4+ cells.

Semi-nested PCR with Nested Universal Primer A followed constant-region reverse priming of full-length variable regions. TCRdb processed the 5' RACE reads anew with MiXCR; each CDR3 protein has one entry. The sample lists roughly 46,000 distinct CDR3 sequences; 28% were seen once. Germline values: CDR1 LNHNV, CDR2 YYDKDF (reference sequence). The CDR3 is 16 residues long. The germline V and J ends were trimmed by 0 bases and 3 bases, with 15 bases remaining between them. Sequencing was done on a sample of naive CD4+ T cells sorted from blood. Subset defined: naive CD4+ T cells, CD4+CD45RA+CD25-. This clonotype was sampled from a female donor with breast cancer. This chain connects TRBV15 to TRBJ2-7; D gene uncertain. The CDR3 here is CATSREFPGSIYEQYF. The CDR3 coding sequence is TGTGCCACCAGCAGAGAGTTTCCGGGTAGCATCTACGAGCAGTACTTC.